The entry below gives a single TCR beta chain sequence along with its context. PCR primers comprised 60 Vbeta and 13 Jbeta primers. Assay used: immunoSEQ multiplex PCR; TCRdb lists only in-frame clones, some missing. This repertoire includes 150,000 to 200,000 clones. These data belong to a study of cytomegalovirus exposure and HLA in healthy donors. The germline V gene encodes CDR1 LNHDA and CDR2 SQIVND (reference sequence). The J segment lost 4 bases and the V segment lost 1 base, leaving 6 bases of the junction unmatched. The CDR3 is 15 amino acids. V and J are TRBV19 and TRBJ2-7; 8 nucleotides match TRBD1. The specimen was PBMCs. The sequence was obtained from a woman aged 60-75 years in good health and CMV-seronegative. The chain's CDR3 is CASSIAQGAQYEQYF. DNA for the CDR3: TGTGCCAGTAGTATAGCCCAGGGGGCGCAATACGAGCAGTACTTC.